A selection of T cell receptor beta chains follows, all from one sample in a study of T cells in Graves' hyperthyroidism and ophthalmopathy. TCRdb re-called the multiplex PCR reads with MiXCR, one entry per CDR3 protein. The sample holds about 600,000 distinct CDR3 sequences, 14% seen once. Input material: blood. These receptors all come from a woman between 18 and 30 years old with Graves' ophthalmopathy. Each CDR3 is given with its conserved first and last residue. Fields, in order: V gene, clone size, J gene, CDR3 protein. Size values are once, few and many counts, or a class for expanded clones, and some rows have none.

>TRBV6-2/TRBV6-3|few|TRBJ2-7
CASSPGTGGQGYEQYF
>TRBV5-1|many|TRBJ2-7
CASSTGTAYEQYF
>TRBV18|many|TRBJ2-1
CASSPVELAGYNEQFF
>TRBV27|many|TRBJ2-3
CASSLGAGFSDTQYF
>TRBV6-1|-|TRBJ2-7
CASSPMGGSYEQYF
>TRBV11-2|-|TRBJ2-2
CASSLVLTYTGELFF
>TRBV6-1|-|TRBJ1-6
CASSEQSDSPLHF
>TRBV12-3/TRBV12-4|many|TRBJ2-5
CASRGHDRAWEDQYF
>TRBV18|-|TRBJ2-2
CASSPGTAPTGELFF
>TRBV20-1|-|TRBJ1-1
CSAFTGTGETEAFF
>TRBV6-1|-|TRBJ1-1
CASNNREGNTEAFF
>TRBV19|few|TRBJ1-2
CATSGPQGNYGYTF
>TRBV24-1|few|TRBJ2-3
CATSGATSGRAQGSTDTQYF
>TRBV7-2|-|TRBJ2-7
CASSLAGHRAHEQYF
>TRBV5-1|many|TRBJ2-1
CASSSDRRLYNEQFF
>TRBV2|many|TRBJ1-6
CASNYGTGHGGTHF
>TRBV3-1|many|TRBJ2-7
CASSPKSGRGDEQYF
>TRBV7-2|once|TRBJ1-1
CASSLAPGTAMNTEAFF
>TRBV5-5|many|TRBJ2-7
CASSLAGTPAHYEQYF
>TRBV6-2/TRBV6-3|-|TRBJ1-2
CASSYSDRPNYGYTF
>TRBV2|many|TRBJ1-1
CASSEPQGTMNTEAFF
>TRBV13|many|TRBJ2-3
CASGVEGRNTDTQYF
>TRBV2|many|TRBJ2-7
CASSVTGAYGVEQYF
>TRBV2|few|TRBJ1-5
CASEEGQGFQPQHF
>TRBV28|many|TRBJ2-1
CASSKSELGGGEFF
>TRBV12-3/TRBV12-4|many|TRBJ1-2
CASSPRENIYGYTF
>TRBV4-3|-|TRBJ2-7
CASSQREGTRVVGQSYEQYF
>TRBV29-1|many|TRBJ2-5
CSVGLGPAETQYF
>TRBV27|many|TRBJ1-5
CASSSGTSNQPQHF
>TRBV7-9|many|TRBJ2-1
CASSLGPLAGREQFF
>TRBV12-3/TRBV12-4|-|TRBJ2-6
CASIFRSSGRDSGANVLTF
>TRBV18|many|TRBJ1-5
CASSPKGDQPQHF
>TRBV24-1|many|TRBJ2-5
CATSDPRGSETQYF
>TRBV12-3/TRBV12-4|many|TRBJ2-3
CASSLALAGAVTQYF
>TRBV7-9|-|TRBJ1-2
CASSSMDVVNYGYTF
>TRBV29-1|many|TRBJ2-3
CSVQGLAGLTDTQYF
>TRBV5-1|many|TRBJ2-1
CASSLPGTIDIYNEQFF
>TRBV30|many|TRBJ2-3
CALKGRTDTQYF
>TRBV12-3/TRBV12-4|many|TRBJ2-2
CASTLGQVDSGELFF
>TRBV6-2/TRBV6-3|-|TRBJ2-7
CATRPGHNEQYF
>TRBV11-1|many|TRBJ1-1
CASRQGARTEAFF